The present entry profiles one TCR beta chain with its context. What it binds is not known. The data were taken from a study of T cell responses to AZD1222 COVID-19 vaccine. Study-wide findings and caveats: White British ancestry dominated among donors, who included more females, and clonal diversity was possibly underestimated. Reports indicate that nearly half of spike-specific TCRs are directed at unmutated variant regions. Just a handful of AZD1222 recipients tested seropositive at baseline.

The method was immunoSEQ multiplex PCR; TCRdb's version includes in-frame clones alone and lacks a portion of them. This table holds some 150,000 clones, 85% to 95% found once. Pooled samples include second doses given at about 4 or 12 weeks. This specimen consisted of peripheral blood, obtained 28 days after the second AZD1222 dose. This TCR was sampled from an adult who received the AZD1222 COVID-19 vaccine.

DNA of the CDR3: TGCGCCAGCAGCCGGCACCCCATGGGGGTCAACGGGGAGCTGTTTTTT. This encodes CASSRHPMGVNGELFF. The chain is built from TRBV5-1 and TRBJ2-2; D possibly uses TRBD1 or TRBD2 (5 bases each). With 4 bases removed from V and 7 bases from J, the gap between germline ends came to 20 bases. The germline CDR1 and CDR2 sequences are SGHRS and YFSETQ. This CDR3 has 16 residues.